This T cell receptor beta chain was found in a study of human T cells and chemical hapten exposure. The V end was cut by 2 bases, the J end by 8 bases, with 10 bases between. The CDR3 runs to 14 residues. From germline, CDR1 is MDHEN and CDR2 SYDVKM. Individual cDNA molecules received unique molecular identifiers in the library. Via MiXCR, TCRdb re-called the RACE reads, giving one row per CDR3 protein. The table has 50,000 to 60,000 distinct CDR3 sequences, approximately 13% seen once. This clonotype was counted ten times or more. Time point: patch test 3, about 24 weeks after DPC sensitization. Treatment specified: therapeutic diphenylcyclopropenone sensitization with weekly scalp DPC.

This clonotype was obtained from a young man with alopecia areata. Some clones in this sample may be carry-over from other donors' samples. The sequencing here drew on whole blood, taken in connection with sensitization to the hapten diphenylcyclopropenone (DPC). The chain has TRBV28 and TRBJ1-6, with unresolved D. The CDR3 DNA reads as TGTGCCAGCAGTTTACAACGTCGGGATTCACCCCTCCACTTT. As protein: CASSLQRRDSPLHF.